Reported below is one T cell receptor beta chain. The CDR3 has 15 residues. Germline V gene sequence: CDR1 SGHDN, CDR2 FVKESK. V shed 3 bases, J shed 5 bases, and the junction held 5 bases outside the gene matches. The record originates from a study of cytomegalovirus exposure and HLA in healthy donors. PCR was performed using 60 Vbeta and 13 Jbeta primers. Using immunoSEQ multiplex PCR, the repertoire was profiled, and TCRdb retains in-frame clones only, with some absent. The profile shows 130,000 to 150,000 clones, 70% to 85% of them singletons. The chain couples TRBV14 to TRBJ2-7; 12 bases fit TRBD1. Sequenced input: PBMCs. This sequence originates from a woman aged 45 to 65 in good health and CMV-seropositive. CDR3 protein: CASSHLGTGGNEQYF. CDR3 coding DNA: TGTGCCAGCAGCCATCTCGGGACAGGGGGCAACGAGCAGTACTTC.